The entry below describes one T cell receptor (beta chain). The CDR3 spans 17 residues. V gave up 2 bases and J gave up 9 bases; unmatched junction bases: 10. From germline, CDR1 is LGHDT and CDR2 YNNKEL (reference sequence). Clones were read by immunoSEQ multiplex PCR, and TCRdb kept only the in-frame ones, dropping some. Of over 90,000 clones in the sample, around 90% were seen once. The sample belongs to a study of blood T cell repertoires in COVID-19. The rearrangement links TRBV3-1 (or the pseudogene TRBV3-2) to TRBJ2-1; 13 bases are shared with TRBD2. The sample comprised peripheral blood. The receptor was isolated from a man aged 18 to 29 with acute or convalescent COVID-19. CDR3 region: CASSQFGGTSGMGEQFF. CDR3 in DNA: TGTGCCAGCAGCCAATTCGGGGGGACTAGCGGGATGGGTGAGCAGTTCTTC.